This T cell receptor (beta chain) was sequenced for a study of regulatory T cells in long-lasting Graves disease. This CDR3 has 11 amino acids. The V and J ends lost 4 bases and 7 bases respectively, with 2 bases between them. This clonotype was detected ten times or more. Regarding time point: persistent/refractory GD, antithyroid drugs over 5 years with positive TRAb. Extracted RNA from PBMCs served as the source of the TCR library. Xi'an, China, was home to the endocrinology department that provided patients. Arm-PCR of CDR3 regions and iRepertoire HTBI primers were used to build TCR beta libraries. Via MiXCR, TCRdb re-called the multiplex PCR reads, giving one row per CDR3 protein. Of approximately 400,000 distinct CDR3 sequences in the sample, roughly 20% were seen once.

The specimen comprised peripheral blood mononuclear cells (PBMCs), sampled when the disease was refractory, from a patient treated with antithyroid drugs. The origin of this receptor is a female donor with Graves disease. The chain recombines TRBV12-3 or TRBV12-4 with TRBJ1-6, with D unresolved. The DNA of the CDR3 is TGTGCCAGCAGTTCCAATTCACCCCTCCACTTT. It codes for CASSSNSPLHF.